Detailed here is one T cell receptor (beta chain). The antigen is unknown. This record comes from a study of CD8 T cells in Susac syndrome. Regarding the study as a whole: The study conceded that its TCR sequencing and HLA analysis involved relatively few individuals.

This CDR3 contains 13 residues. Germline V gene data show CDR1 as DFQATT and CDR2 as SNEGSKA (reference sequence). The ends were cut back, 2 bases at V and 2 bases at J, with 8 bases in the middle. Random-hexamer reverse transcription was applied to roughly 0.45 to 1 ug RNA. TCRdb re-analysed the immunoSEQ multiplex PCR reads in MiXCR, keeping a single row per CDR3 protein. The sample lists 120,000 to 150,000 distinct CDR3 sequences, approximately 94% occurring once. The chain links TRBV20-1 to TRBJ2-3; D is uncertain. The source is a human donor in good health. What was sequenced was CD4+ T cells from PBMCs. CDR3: CSARSATTDTQYF. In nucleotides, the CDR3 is TGCAGTGCTAGATCGGCTACCACAGATACGCAGTATTTT.